This TCR beta chain was sequenced during a study of T cell responses to AZD1222 COVID-19 vaccine. Using immunoSEQ multiplex PCR, the repertoire was profiled, and TCRdb retains in-frame clones only, with some absent. The top ten clones hold approximately 19% of a sample with 50,000 to 70,000 clones, more than 80% of them seen once. Germline V gene lookup returns CDR1 MDHEN and CDR2 SYDVKM. This CDR3 is built from 14 residues. V shed 6 bases, J shed 0 bases, and the junction held 5 bases outside the gene matches. The TCR sequence derives from an adult in good health. Sequenced here: peripheral blood, sampled on day 0 of MenACWY control vaccination. The gene calls are TRBV28 and TRBJ2-7; 7 nucleotides align to TRBD1. The CDR3 protein is CASRPGQSSYEQYF. CDR3 coding DNA: TGTGCCAGCAGACCGGGACAGAGCTCCTACGAGCAGTACTTC.